Below, 15 T cell receptor beta chains from the same sample are listed, as sequenced in a study of blood T cells in healthy people across ages. Primed by a sample-barcoded 5' primer and a J-beta primer mix, a second PCR proceeded for roughly 6 to 12 cycles. TCRdb fed the 5' RACE reads into MiXCR, producing one record per CDR3 protein. The data contain roughly 500,000 distinct CDR3 sequences, 24% of them seen just once; the ten biggest clones take up 7.5% to 9%. These data were likewise used in another study, on T cells of mothers and their children.

Sequencing input: blood. These receptors originate from a boy younger than 18 in good health.

The chain carries TRBV25-1 and TRBJ2-2; D might be TRBD1 (5 bases). Per the germline V gene, CDR1 is MGHDK and CDR2 is SYGVNS. The CDR3 has 16 residues. V was cut by 4 bases and J by 5 bases, with 17 bases left in between. CDR3 region: CASSVIDSTATGELFF. The CDR3 region has the DNA TGTGCCAGCAGTGTAATCGACAGTACAGCTACCGGGGAGCTGTTTTTT.

This clonotype occurred a few times. V and J are TRBV18 and TRBJ1-4; weak D call: TRBD1 (5 bases). Per germline, CDR1 KGHSH and CDR2 LQKENI. Trimming cost V 5 bases and J 0 bases, with 13 bases left between them. CDR3 length equals 16 residues. This chain's CDR3 is CASSYRRQTTNEKLFF. The CDR3 coding sequence is TGTGCCAGCTCATACCGCCGACAGACAACTAATGAAAAACTGTTTTTT.

The gene calls are TRBV28 and TRBJ2-1; D is possibly TRBD2 (6 bases). V lost 2 bases and J 5 bases, leaving 25 bases between the germline ends. Germline assignment: CDR1 MDHEN and CDR2 SYDVKM. This CDR3 is 19 amino acids long. CDR3 protein: CASSLLSFSRAGTDNEQFF. The CDR3, as DNA: TGTGCCAGCAGTTTACTATCGTTCAGTCGGGCGGGAACGGACAATGAGCAGTTCTTC. Using reference TRBV28 and TRBJ2-1 for the parts outside the CDR3, the full variable domain is DVKVTQSSRYLVKRTGEKVFLECVQDMDHENMFWYRQDPGLGLRLIYFSYDVKMKEKGDIPEGYSVSREKKERFSLILESASTNQTSMYLCASSLLSFSRAGTDNEQFFGPGTRLTVL.

CDR3 loop: CASSYARTGVNNYGYTF. The CDR3 DNA reads TGTGCCAGCAGTTACGCAAGGACAGGGGTTAATAACTATGGCTACACCTTC. The chain recombines TRBV6-2 or TRBV6-3 with TRBJ1-2; 9 nucleotides line up with TRBD1. With 2 bases clipped from V and 1 base from J, the junction kept 8 bases outside the gene matches. Germline CDR1 MNHEY, CDR2 SVGEGT. The CDR3 has 17 residues.

The gene calls are TRBV12-3 or TRBV12-4 and TRBJ2-3; tentative D call: TRBD2 (6 bases). The CDR3 extends over 12 amino acids. V lost 11 bases to trimming and J lost 4 bases, with 13 bases between them. In DNA, the CDR3 is TGTGCCCTTTGGCGGGACGCAGATACGCAGTATTTT. Translation gives CALWRDADTQYF.

The chain couples TRBV4-3 to TRBJ2-5; no definite D call. The J call may not be correct, given that the DNA end is closer to TRBJ2-7. The CDR3 covers 15 residues. Germline loops: CDR1 LGHNA, CDR2 YSLEER. For the CDR3, the DNA is TGCGCCAGCAGCCAGGAGACCCCGCCCGGGTACGAGCAGTACTTC. It is translated as CASSQETPPGYEQYF.

The chain employs TRBV6-5 and TRBJ2-6, with D possibly being TRBD1 (6 bases). The CDR3 has 17 residues. The V gene lost 2 bases and the J gene lost 0 bases, with 11 bases spanning the gap. Germline CDR1 and CDR2: MNHEY and SVGAGI. Written as DNA, the CDR3 is TGTGCCAGCAGTTACCTGGACAGAACCTCTGGGGCCAACGTCCTGACTTTC. This sequence encodes CASSYLDRTSGANVLTF.

Comment on this clonotype: One end of the junction fails to match germline, which may point to a read error. The rearrangement links TRBV2 to TRBJ1-2; D unresolved. The length of the CDR3 is 13 residues. Germline values: CDR1 SNHLY, CDR2 FYNNEI. CDR3 coding DNA: TGTGCCAGCAGTGAATCTCCCGGCTATGGCCACACCTTC. Its protein is CASSESPGYGHTF.

This clonotype was observed a handful of times. The rearrangement uses TRBV20-1 and TRBJ2-1; 11 nucleotides match TRBD2. Germline CDR1 reads DFQATT; CDR2 reads SNEGSKA (reference sequence). CDR3 length: 16 residues. The junction had 13 bases not matched to a gene; V was cut back by 5 bases and J by 7 bases. CDR3 in DNA: TGCAGTGCTCCCAAAATAGCGGGAGGGCTGGGAAATGAGCAGTTCTTC. Translation: CSAPKIAGGLGNEQFF.

The chain has TRBV5-6 and TRBJ2-7; D is undetermined. Germline CDR1 reads SGHDT; CDR2 reads YYEEEE. The V gene lost 4 bases and the J gene lost 5 bases, with 16 bases spanning the gap. The CDR3 runs to 14 residues. The CDR3 loop reads CASSRTRLSDEQYF. The DNA of the CDR3 is TGTGCCAGCAGCCGCACACGTCTGAGCGACGAGCAGTACTTC.

This clonotype was found a few times. The junction departs from germline at one end; a sequencing error may be responsible. V usage is TRBV5-6 and J usage is TRBJ2-1; 9 bases are a match to TRBD1. This CDR3 comprises 18 residues. Germline loops: CDR1 SGHDT, CDR2 YYEEEE. CDR3 sequence reads: CASSLDPGQGLGYNEQFF. The DNA for the CDR3 is TGTGCCAGCAGTTTGGACCCGGGACAGGGATTAGGGTACAATGAGCAGTTCTTC. Based on the CDR3 plus reference TRBV5-6 and TRBJ2-1, the full variable domain is DAGVTQSPTHLIKTRGQQVTLRCSPKSGHDTVSWYQQALGQGPQFIFQYYEEEERQRGNFPDRFSGHQFPNYSSELNVNALLLGDSALYLCASSLDPGQGLGYNEQFFGPGTRLTVL.

There are a few counts of this clonotype. A junction boundary mismatches the germline segment, possibly from a read error. The chain uses TRBV24-1 and TRBJ2-3; D is uncertain. This CDR3 has 16 amino acids. Germline-derived CDR1 and CDR2 are KGHDR and SFDVKD. The CDR3 sequence is CAPSAPTSASTDTQYF. Here the CDR3 DNA reads TGTGCCCCCAGTGCTCCGACCAGCGCGAGCACAGATACGCAGTATTTT.

This clonotype was counted ten times or more. DNA for the CDR3: TGTGCCAGCAGTTTAGCTGGGTTGACCTACGAGCAGTACTTC. It codes for CASSLAGLTYEQYF. V usage is TRBV12-3 or TRBV12-4 and J usage is TRBJ2-7; no clear D. V lost 0 bases and J 2 bases, leaving 8 bases between the germline ends. The CDR3 length is 14 residues.

This clonotype was counted only a few times. J is TRBJ1-5 and V is TRBV18, with D unresolved. The CDR3 length is 13 residues. The germline V and J ends were trimmed by 6 bases and 5 bases, with 11 bases remaining between them. Per the germline V gene, CDR1 is KGHSH and CDR2 is LQKENI. The CDR3, as DNA: TGTGCCAGCTCCAATACAGATCATCAGCCCCAGCATTTT. Translated, it gives CASSNTDHQPQHF.

As concerns this clonotype: One end of the junction is discordant with germline, which a read error may explain. This chain uses TRBV7-7 with TRBJ2-5; TRBD2 is a possible D gene (5 bases). The tail of the sequence fits TRBJ2-7 better, so the J call may be wrong. The CDR3 has 13 amino acids. Per germline, CDR1 SSHAT and CDR2 FNYEAQ (reference sequence). The CDR3 is CASSRGNVNEQYF. In DNA form, the CDR3 reads TGTGCTAGCAGCCGAGGGAACGTTAACGAGCAGTACTTC.